This record covers a single TCR beta chain. The germline gene is not matched at one end of the junction; a read error may be the cause. TCRdb re-derived calls from the PCR reads in MiXCR, one entry per CDR3 protein. The sample lists over 600,000 distinct CDR3 sequences, approximately 20% occurring once. This specimen belongs to a study of molecular identifiers for immune sequencing clone quantification. The sample comprised naive CD8+ T cells from blood, with Jurkat cell RNA spiked in. Subset reported: FACS-sorted CD8+CD4-CCR7+CD45RA+ naive T cells. This TCR derives from a human donor in good health. Some libraries in this study had Jurkat cell RNA spiked in.

CDR3 region: CVSSSRGLHSNEQYF. CDR3 coding DNA: TGTGTCAGCAGCTCCCGAGGGCTCCATTCGAACGAGCAGTACTTC. V and J are TRBV9 and TRBJ2-7, with D perhaps TRBD2 (5 bases). CDR1 and CDR2 (germline): SGDLS, YYNGEE. CDR3 length equals 15 residues. Full variable domain (outside the CDR3, taken from reference TRBV9 and TRBJ2-7): DSGVTQTPKHLITATGQRVTLRCSPRSGDLSVYWYQQSLDQGLQFLIQYYNGEERAKGNILERFSAQQFPDLHSELNLSSLELGDSALYFCVSSSRGLHSNEQYFGPGTRLTVT.